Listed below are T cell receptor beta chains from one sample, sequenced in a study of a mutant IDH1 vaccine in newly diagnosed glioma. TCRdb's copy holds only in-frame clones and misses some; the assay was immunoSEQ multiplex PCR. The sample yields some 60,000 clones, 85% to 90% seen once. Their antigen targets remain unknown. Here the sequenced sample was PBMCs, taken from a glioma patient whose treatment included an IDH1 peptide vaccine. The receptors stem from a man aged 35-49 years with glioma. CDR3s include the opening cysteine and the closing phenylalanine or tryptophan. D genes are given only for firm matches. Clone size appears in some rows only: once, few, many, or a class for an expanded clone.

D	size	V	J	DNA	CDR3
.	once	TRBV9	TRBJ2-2	TGTGCCAGCAGCATACTTGCCGGGGAGCTGTTTTTT	CASSILAGELFF
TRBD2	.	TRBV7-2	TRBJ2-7	TGTGCCAGCAGCTCCGCCGGGACTAGCGGCTACGAGCAGTACTTC	CASSSAGTSGYEQYF
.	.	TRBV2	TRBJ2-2	TGTGCCAACCAGCCGGACAGGAACACCGGGGAGCTGTTTTTT	CANQPDRNTGELFF
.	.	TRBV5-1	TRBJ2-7	TGCGCCAGCAGCCCCGGGGACGCAACTGGCTACGAGCAGTACTTC	CASSPGDATGYEQYF
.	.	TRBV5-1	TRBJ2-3	TGCGCCAGCAGCTTGGCCCCTAACCCAGATACGCAGTATTTT	CASSLAPNPDTQYF
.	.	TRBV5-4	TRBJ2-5	TGTGCCAGCAGCCCTGGAGGCAGCGCCCAAGAGACCCAGTACTTC	CASSPGGSAQETQYF
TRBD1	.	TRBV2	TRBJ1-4	TGTGCCAGCAGTGGCAGGGGGCCTAATGAAAAACTGTTTTTT	CASSGRGPNEKLFF
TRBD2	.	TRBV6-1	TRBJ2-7	TGTGCCAGCAGGTACCGGGAGGAGGCCTACGAGCAGTACTTC	CASRYREEAYEQYF
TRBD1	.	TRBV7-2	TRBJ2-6	TGTGCCAGCAGCTTAGAGTCAGGGGGCTCTGGGGCCAACGTCCTGACTTTC	CASSLESGGSGANVLTF
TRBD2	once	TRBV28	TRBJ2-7	TGTGCCATCCTACTAGCGGGAGGATACGAGCAGTACTTC	CAILLAGGYEQYF
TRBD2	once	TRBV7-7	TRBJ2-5	TGTGCCAGCAGCCCACCGGGACTAGCGGGAGAGACCCAGTACTTC	CASSPPGLAGETQYF
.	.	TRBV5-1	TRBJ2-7	TGCGCCAGCAGCCCCGGGACAACCACTACTAGGGACCGCGGGGAGCAGTACTTC	CASSPGTTTTRDRGEQYF
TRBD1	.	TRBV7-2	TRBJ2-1	TGTGCCAGCAGCTACCAGACAGGGGGCCTAAACAATGAGCAGTTCTTC	CASSYQTGGLNNEQFF
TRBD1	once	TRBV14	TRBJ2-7	TGTGCCAGCAGCCGACCCGGGACAGCCTCCTACGAGCAGTACTTC	CASSRPGTASYEQYF
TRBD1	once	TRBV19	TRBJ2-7	TGTGCCAGTAGTGACAGGGGCTACGAGCAGTACTTC	CASSDRGYEQYF
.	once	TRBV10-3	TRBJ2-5	TGTGCCATGCTAAGGGGTGGTGAGACCCAGTACTTC	CAMLRGGETQYF
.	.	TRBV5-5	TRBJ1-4	TGTGCCAGCAGCTTCTTCGTCCCAGGGATGAAATCGACTAATGAAAAACTGTTTTTT	CASSFFVPGMKSTNEKLFF
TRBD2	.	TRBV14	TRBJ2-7	TGTGCCAGCAGCCAAGATCCACTAGCGGGACCAAAATACGAGCAGTACTTC	CASSQDPLAGPKYEQYF
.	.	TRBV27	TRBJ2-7	TGTGCCAGTCGGTGGGCTAGCGCCTCCTACGAGCAGTACTTC	CASRWASASYEQYF
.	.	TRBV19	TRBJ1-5	TGTGCCAGTAGTACCCACTTGACAGAAAAGCATTTT	CASSTHLTEKHF
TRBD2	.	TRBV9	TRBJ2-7	TGTGCCAGCAGCGCCAGCGGGGGGTCCTACGAGCAGTACTTC	CASSASGGSYEQYF
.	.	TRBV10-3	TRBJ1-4	TGTGCCATCAGTGAGGAGGGGGGGACAAATGAAAAACTGTTTTTT	CAISEEGGTNEKLFF
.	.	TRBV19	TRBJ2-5	TGTGCCAGTACCCCTAGCCGACAGACCTTCGACGAGACCCAGTACTTC	CASTPSRQTFDETQYF
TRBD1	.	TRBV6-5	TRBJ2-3	TGTGCCAGCAGTCGGACAGGAGGCACAGATACGCAGTATTTT	CASSRTGGTDTQYF
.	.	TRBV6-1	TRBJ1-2	TGTGCCAGCAGTGAAGCAATTGTGGGCAGGGGTGACTATGGCTACACCTTC	CASSEAIVGRGDYGYTF
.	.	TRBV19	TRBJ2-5	TGTGCCAGTAGTATCCTCGGGGCCCAAGAGACCCAGTACTTC	CASSILGAQETQYF
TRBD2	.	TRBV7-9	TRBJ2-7	TGTGCCAGCAGCAATCTTACCAGCGGGGACTCCTACGAGCAGTACTTC	CASSNLTSGDSYEQYF
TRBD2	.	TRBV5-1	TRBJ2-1	TGCGCCAGCAGCTGGACCGGGACTAGCGGGATGGCCAATGAGCAGTTCTTC	CASSWTGTSGMANEQFF
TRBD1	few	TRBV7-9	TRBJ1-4	TGTGCCAGCAGCCTCGACAGGGGGGGAGAAAAACTGTTTTTT	CASSLDRGGEKLFF
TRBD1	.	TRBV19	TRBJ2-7	TGTGCCAGTACCCCCTGGGGACAGGGAGGGGAGCAGTACTTC	CASTPWGQGGEQYF
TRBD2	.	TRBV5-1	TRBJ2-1	TGCGCCAGCAGCTTGGCCCCGACTAGCGGAACCAATGAGCAGTTCTTC	CASSLAPTSGTNEQFF
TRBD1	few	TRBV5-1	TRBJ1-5	TGCGCCAGCAGCCACGGACAGGGGGATAATCAGCCCCAGCATTTT	CASSHGQGDNQPQHF
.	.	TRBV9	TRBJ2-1	TGTGCCAGCAGCGTACTCTCTCTAGGCAATGAGCAGTTCTTC	CASSVLSLGNEQFF
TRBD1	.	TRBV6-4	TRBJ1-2	TGTGCCAGCAGCCCGGGACAGGGCTCCCCCGCGGGTGGCTACACCTTC	CASSPGQGSPAGGYTF
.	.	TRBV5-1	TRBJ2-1	TGCGCCAGCAGCTTGGAAGGGAGGAGCTCCTACAATGAGCAGTTCTTC	CASSLEGRSSYNEQFF
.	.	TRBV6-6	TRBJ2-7	TGTGCCAGCAGCCCCTGGGGGAAGTACGAGCAGTACTTC	CASSPWGKYEQYF
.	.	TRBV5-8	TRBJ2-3	TGTGCCAGCAGCTTGGGTCGCGGACACAGCACAGATACGCAGTATTTT	CASSLGRGHSTDTQYF
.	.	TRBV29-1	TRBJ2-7	TGCAGCGTTAAAGGCAAGAGCATCGAGCAGTACTTC	CSVKGKSIEQYF
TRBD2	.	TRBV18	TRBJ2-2	TGTGCCAGCTCAGCACTAGCGGTCACCGGGGAGCTGTTTTTT	CASSALAVTGELFF
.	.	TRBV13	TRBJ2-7	TGTGCCAGCAGCTTAGGCGAGAAGGGGTACGAGCAGTACTTC	CASSLGEKGYEQYF
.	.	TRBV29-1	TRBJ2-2	TGCAGCGTTGATGTGGGTAGCTCCGGGGAGCTGTTTTTT	CSVDVGSSGELFF
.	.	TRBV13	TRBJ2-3	TGTGCCAGCACCCAAGGGCCACGGGTGGCAGATACGCAGTATTTT	CASTQGPRVADTQYF
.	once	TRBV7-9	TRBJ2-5	TGTGCCAGCAGCCGCGCGAGGTACTGGGAAGAGACCCAGTACTTC	CASSRARYWEETQYF
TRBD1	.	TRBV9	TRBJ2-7	TGTGCCAGCAGCGCAGGACAGGGGGCGTCGATATCTCTCTCCTACGAGCAGTACTTC	CASSAGQGASISLSYEQYF
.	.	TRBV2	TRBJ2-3	TGTGCCAGCTTCCTAGGGGGGCTGTCAGATACGCAGTATTTT	CASFLGGLSDTQYF
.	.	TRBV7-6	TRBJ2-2	TGTGCCAGCAGCTTAAACGTGAACACCGGGGAGCTGTTTTTT	CASSLNVNTGELFF
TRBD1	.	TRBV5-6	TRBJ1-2	TGTGCCAGCAGCTTGTTTGTGGAGGACAGGATCTATGGCTACACCTTC	CASSLFVEDRIYGYTF
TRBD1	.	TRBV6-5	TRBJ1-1	TGTGCCAGCAGTTACGGCGACAGGGTGGGGGCTTTCTTT	CASSYGDRVGAFF
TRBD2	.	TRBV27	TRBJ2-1	TGTGCCAGCCGTTCAGGTAGCGGGATAAATGAGCAGTTCTTC	CASRSGSGINEQFF
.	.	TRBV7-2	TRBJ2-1	TGTGCCAGCAGCAGTAGCGCTGAGCAGTTCTTC	CASSSSAEQFF
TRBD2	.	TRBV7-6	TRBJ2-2	TGTGCCAGCACCTCGGTAGGGACTAGCGGGGCTACCGGGGAGCTGTTTTTT	CASTSVGTSGATGELFF
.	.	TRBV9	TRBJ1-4	TGTGCCAGCAGCGTAGCGGTAGGGAATGAAAAACTGTTTTTT	CASSVAVGNEKLFF
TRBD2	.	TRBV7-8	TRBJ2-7	TGTGCCAGCAGCGGAGGACTAGCGACTCAGTACTTC	CASSGGLATQYF
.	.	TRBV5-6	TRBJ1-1	TGTGCCAGCAGCTTGGTTCCAAGCACAAACACTGAAGCTTTCTTT	CASSLVPSTNTEAFF
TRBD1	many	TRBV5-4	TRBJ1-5	TGTGCCAGCAGCCGGACAGGGAGCAATCAGCCCCAGCATTTT	CASSRTGSNQPQHF